The text below deals with one TCR beta chain. Its target is not known. A much bigger clone sits one base away, suggesting this may be a read error. This specimen belongs to a study of CD8+CD57+ T cells in acquired aplastic anemia. All patients picked for sequencing had shown, by flow cytometry, an expansion of CD8+CD57+ cells. When blood sampling took place, the patients had received no therapy. Between the trimmed V and J ends, which lost 7 bases and 8 bases, there was a span of 24 bases. This CDR3 is 15 amino acids long. Germline values: CDR1 MNHEY, CDR2 SVGEGT. Genomic DNA acted as the template from which TCR beta VDJ combination and CDR3 sequence profiling were carried out. TCRdb reanalysed the reads using MiXCR and keeps one entry per CDR3 protein. The sample comprises about 160,000 distinct CDR3 sequences, around 48% of which are singletons, and approximately 3% rests with the top ten. Study-level results: Patients and controls shared over 25 CD8+ CDR3 sequences.

The receptor was derived from a human donor with aplastic anemia. Material for sequencing was sorted CD4+, CD8+, or CD8+CD57+ T cells (not recorded which) from PBMCs. The chain has TRBV6-2 or TRBV6-3 and TRBJ2-7; D may match TRBD1 or TRBD2 (5 bases each). The CDR3 DNA follows: TGTGCCAGCACCACCCTTGGGGGAATGGGGAGCCAGCAGTACTTC. This translates into CASTTLGGMGSQQYF.